This T cell receptor (beta chain) was recovered during a study of blood T cell repertoires in COVID-19. Measured with immunoSEQ multiplex PCR; TCRdb has only the in-frame clones, and not every one. The table shows 230,000 or so clones, with more than 65% occurring only once. CDR3 length equals 12 residues. CDR1 is MGHDK and CDR2 is SYGVNS in the germline V gene. The germline V and J ends were trimmed by 4 bases and 9 bases, with 12 bases remaining between them. Source material: PBMCs or T cells enriched from blood (not recorded which). The rearrangement joins TRBV25-1 to TRBJ1-2; D perhaps matches TRBD1 (6 bases). This TCR was recovered from a man in his fifties or sixties who had recovered from COVID-19. For the CDR3, the DNA is TGTGCCAGCAGTGGGGCAGGGGATAGCTACACCTTC. It codes for CASSGAGDSYTF.